Detailed here is one T cell receptor beta chain. Germline V gives CDR1 MDHEN, CDR2 SYDVKM. After removal of 7 bases from V and 2 bases from J, the junction contained 6 bases not matched to a gene. CDR3 length equals 15 residues. Produced via immunoSEQ multiplex PCR; TCRdb's table is partial and in-frame only. The table has around 93,000 clones, approximately 92% seen once; the top ten hold under 4%. The entry originates in a study of control samples from healthy donors and cancer patients. Sequencing was performed on blood. V is TRBV28 and J is TRBJ2-1, with TRBD2 identical over 9 bases. The sequence was obtained from a human donor in good health. The donor label of this sample is uncertain. The CDR3 DNA is TGTGCCAGCATGACAAGCGGGGGGACCTACAATGAGCAGTTCTTC. Translating it yields CASMTSGGTYNEQFF.